The 2 T cell receptor beta chains in this list originate from one sample, sequenced in a study of blood T cell repertoires in COVID-19. The repertoire was sequenced with immunoSEQ multiplex PCR; TCRdb's copy has only in-frame clones and lacks some. The sample holds about 200,000 clones, 85% seen once. The specimen was peripheral blood. Source of these receptors: a man aged 55-75 years with COVID-19, enrolled during active disease.

This clone has a single count. The chain is built from TRBV7-2 and TRBJ2-2; D gene uncertain. Germline lookup yields CDR1 SGHTA and CDR2 FQGNSA. The CDR3 runs 13 residues. V lost 5 bases and J lost 2, with 6 bases in between. CDR3 DNA: TGTGCCAGCAGCGCGATTAACACCGGGGAGCTGTTTTTT. Protein sequence: CASSAINTGELFF.

This clone was found a few times. This chain joins TRBV7-9 and TRBJ1-2; 8 bases are shared with TRBD1. The CDR3 sequence is 14 residues long. The ends lost 0 bases at V and 8 bases at J; junction bases unmatched: 5. Germline CDR1 is SEHNR and CDR2 is FQNEAQ (reference sequence). CDR3 sequence (DNA): TGTGCCAGCAGCTTAGCGACAGGGGTAGACGGCTACACCTTC. The encoded protein is CASSLATGVDGYTF.